Sequencing of this T cell receptor beta chain was carried out in a study of T cell responses to AZD1222 COVID-19 vaccine. Notes on this clone: Its antigen is still unknown.

Study-level results: Seropositive at baseline were only a handful of AZD1222 recipients. Epitopes outside B.1.351 and B.1.1.7 mutated regions reportedly drew nearly half of spike TCRs. Among vaccine-associated CD4 TCRs, coverage spanned spike, with dominance at 160-218 and 743-854.

CDR3 length: 16 amino acids. With 4 bases clipped from V and 7 bases from J, the junction kept 11 bases outside the gene matches. Germline V gene data show CDR1 as LNHDA and CDR2 as SQIVND (reference sequence). Clones were read by immunoSEQ multiplex PCR, and TCRdb kept only the in-frame ones, dropping some. The sample lists roughly 90,000 clones; about 93% were seen once. The chain employs TRBV19 and TRBJ2-2; TRBD1 aligns across 8 bases. The sequence was obtained from an adult in good health. Sequencing used peripheral blood, obtained on day 0 of MenACWY control vaccination. This CDR3 is CASSKPGQARSGELFF. The DNA for the CDR3 is TGTGCCAGTAGTAAACCGGGACAGGCCAGAAGCGGGGAGCTGTTTTTT.